The clone carrying this T cell receptor beta chain has a single count. The antigen remains unidentified. Researchers partitioned CD4+ cells into CD45RA+ naive and CD45RA-negative memory subsets. This sample stems from a study of shared clonotypes between healthy human individuals. Study results and limitations: Sequencing depth was expected to affect clonotype sharing among donors.

Data came from immunoSEQ multiplex PCR; TCRdb stores just in-frame clones and leaves some out. The sample has roughly 640,000 clones, around 74% seen once. The germline CDR1 and CDR2 sequences are SGHRS and YFSETQ. There are 17 residues in the CDR3. V shed 0 bases and J 4 bases; nucleotides not matched to a gene: 8. Sequencing was performed on memory CD4+ T cells sorted from blood. Subset meaning: CD45RA-negative fraction. The sequence was obtained from a woman in her 30s in good health. The gene calls are TRBV5-1 and TRBJ2-2; 8 nucleotides agree with TRBD2. As DNA, the CDR3 is TGCGCCAGCAGCTTGGGTTCTCTCGGGAGGGGCACCGGGGAGCTGTTTTTT. Amino acid sequence: CASSLGSLGRGTGELFF.